The present entry profiles one T cell receptor (beta chain) with its context. Antigen specificity is unknown. This specimen belongs to a study of T cells after yellow fever vaccination. Notes on the study in general: A secondary response was less intense yet reached its peak sooner, at day 5 versus 15. Among all clonotypes, a small share was observed in both CD4 and CD8 compartments.

Production of TCR cDNA was by 5'RACE template switching, which also added a universal primer site and UMIs. TCRdb fed the 5' RACE reads into MiXCR, producing one record per CDR3 protein. In the table there are roughly 330,000 distinct CDR3 sequences, 3.5% to 4.5% of which are singletons. Per germline, CDR1 SGHRS and CDR2 YFSETQ. This CDR3 spans 16 amino acids. Trimming took off 4 bases at V and 0 bases at J, with 11 bases between the two ends. The chain joins TRBV5-1 to TRBJ2-6; D unclear. The source of this sequence is a man aged 18 to 29 who received the YFV17D yellow fever vaccine. The source material was PBMCs, sampled 5 days after the yellow fever booster vaccination. Written as DNA, the CDR3 is TGCGCCAGCAGCCCCCAGTCCGTCTCTGGGGCCAACGTCCTGACTTTC. Protein product: CASSPQSVSGANVLTF. Based on the CDR3 plus reference TRBV5-1 and TRBJ2-6, the full variable domain is KAGVTQTPRYLIKTRGQQVTLSCSPISGHRSVSWYQQTPGQGLQFLFEYFSETQRNKGNFPGRFSGRQFSNSRSEMNVSTLELGDSALYLCASSPQSVSGANVLTFGAGSRLTVL.